This passage covers 2 T cell receptor beta chains from one sample sequenced in a study of PD-L1 blockade in urothelial cancer. TCRdb's table, derived via immunoSEQ multiplex PCR, lists solely in-frame clones and lacks some. Among 95,000 to 100,000 clones listed, around 86% were seen once. Described time point: pretreatment peripheral blood. Sequencing was performed on PBMCs, taken around atezolizumab (anti-PD-L1) treatment. Every receptor here comes from a man aged 55 to 70 with urothelial cancer.

The chain links TRBV4-3 to TRBJ2-3, with a tentative D call TRBD2 (5 bases). V was shortened by 1 base and J by 1 base, with 12 bases between the two germline ends. The CDR3 consists of 16 residues. CDR1 and CDR2 from the germline V gene are LGHNA and YSLEER. CDR3 amino acids: CASSQGRTLGTDTQYF. The CDR3 DNA follows: TGCGCCAGCAGCCAAGGGAGGACCCTCGGCACAGATACGCAGTATTTT.

This clone was counted a few times. This chain connects TRBV5-4 to TRBJ2-3; 9 bases are a match to TRBD2. The CDR3 spans 14 residues. Germline CDR1 SGHNT, CDR2 YYREEE (reference sequence). V shed 5 bases and J 6 bases; nucleotides not matched to a gene: 7. As DNA, the CDR3 is TGTGCCAGCAGAGCGGGAGGAGGGTCGGATACGCAGTATTTT. Translating gives CASRAGGGSDTQYF.